The 14 T cell receptor beta chains below all came from one sample that was sequenced in a study of cytomegalovirus exposure and HLA in healthy donors. The PCR contained 60 Vbeta and 13 Jbeta primers. Sequencing used immunoSEQ multiplex PCR; TCRdb keeps in-frame clones, though not all of them. The sample yields over 150,000 clones, 77% seen once. Material: PBMCs. The source of these receptors is a woman aged 40-49 years in good health and CMV-seropositive.

The chain couples TRBV11-3 to TRBJ1-2, with 9 bases fitting TRBD1. CDR1 and CDR2 from the germline V gene are SGHNT and YENEEA. V lost 5 bases, J lost 7 bases, and 11 bases stayed unmatched. CDR3 length equals 15 residues. This chain's CDR3 is CASSQGTGTGFGYTF. CDR3 sequence (DNA): TGTGCCAGCAGCCAAGGGACAGGGACTGGGTTTGGCTACACCTTC.

The rearrangement uses TRBV6-5 and TRBJ1-6; 10 bases are a match to TRBD1. From germline, CDR1 is MNHEY and CDR2 SVGAGI. The CDR3 covers 16 residues. The junction had 6 bases not matched to a gene; V was cut back by 0 bases and J by 10 bases. CDR3 sequence reads: CASSYSWGQGYSPLHF. CDR3 sequence (DNA): TGTGCCAGCAGTTACTCGTGGGGACAGGGGTACTCACCCCTCCACTTT.

The chain couples TRBV6-1 to TRBJ1-1, with TRBD1 matching over 7 bases. Germline V lookup: CDR1 MNHNS, CDR2 SASEGT. The CDR3 sequence is 14 residues long. V lost 7 bases, J lost 1 base, and 6 bases stayed unmatched. CDR3 nucleotides: TGTGCCAGCATTCCAACAGGGGAGAACACTGAAGCTTTCTTT. This codes for CASIPTGENTEAFF.

This clone has just a few counts. This chain uses TRBV10-1 with TRBJ1-6, with D possibly matching TRBD1 (5 bases). CDR3 length equals 14 residues. Germline V gene data show CDR1 as WNHNN and CDR2 as SYGVQD (reference sequence). Deletions cut 2 bases from V and 7 bases from J, with 9 bases between. The CDR3 sequence: CASSERGENSPLHF. CDR3 nucleotide sequence: TGCGCCAGCAGTGAGCGGGGGGAAAATTCACCCCTCCACTTT.

The chain is built from TRBV2 and TRBJ1-1; 7 bases line up with TRBD1. This CDR3 is built from 13 residues. Germline assignment: CDR1 SNHLY and CDR2 FYNNEI. Trimming took 8 bases from V and 6 from J; bases not matched to a gene: 9. The CDR3, as DNA: TGTGCCAGCGTGAAAGACAGGGCTGCTGAAGCTTTCTTT. It encodes CASVKDRAAEAFF.

The chain has TRBV6-1 and TRBJ2-3; 8 nucleotides match TRBD2. V gave up 8 bases and J gave up 5 bases; unmatched junction bases: 9. Germline V gives CDR1 MNHNS, CDR2 SASEGT. The CDR3 consists of 14 residues. CDR3 residues: CASSQRGWGDTQYF. The CDR3 DNA reads TGTGCCAGCTCCCAGCGGGGGTGGGGAGATACGCAGTATTTT.

The V gene is TRBV6-6, the J gene TRBJ2-7; 10 bases agree with TRBD1. The CDR3 contains 15 residues. In germline, CDR1 is MNHNY, CDR2 SVGAGI (reference sequence). V dropped 4 bases and J dropped 2; count of bases not matched to a gene: 5. CDR3 DNA: TGTGCCAGCAGTTTGACAGGGGGCTCCCCCTACGAGCAGTACTTC. Protein: CASSLTGGSPYEQYF.

This chain joins TRBV11-2 and TRBJ1-1; D gene ambiguous. V lost 0 bases and J 11 bases, leaving 19 bases between the germline ends. The CDR3 runs 15 residues. Germline V CDR1 and CDR2: SGHAT, FQNNGV. CDR3: CASSLDSRSPNAAFF. CDR3 bases: TGTGCCAGCAGCTTAGATTCTCGGTCCCCAAATGCGGCTTTCTTT.

With respect to this clone: Distinct nucleotide sequences in the sample also encode this CDR3. This chain uses TRBV30 with TRBJ2-3, with 7 bases lining up with TRBD2. V dropped 0 bases and J dropped 0; count of bases not matched to a gene: 3. The germline CDR1 and CDR2 sequences are GTSNPN and SVGIG (reference sequence). The CDR3 covers 15 residues. The CDR3 sequence is CAWSVGGGSTDTQYF. CDR3 in DNA: TGTGCCTGGAGTGTAGGCGGGGGTAGCACAGATACGCAGTATTTT. Filled out from reference TRBV30 and TRBJ2-3, the complete variable domain reads SQTIHQWPATLVQPVGSPLSLECTVEGTSNPNLYWYRQAAGRGLQLLFYSVGIGQISSEVPQNLSASRPQDRQFILSSKKLLLSDSGFYLCAWSVGGGSTDTQYFGPGTRLTVL.

This clone was seen only once. The chain couples TRBV7-9 to TRBJ2-3; TRBD2 aligns across 11 bases. CDR3 length: 16 residues. Germline loops: CDR1 SEHNR, CDR2 FQNEAQ (reference sequence). Unmatched junction bases numbered 7, after V lost 5 bases and J lost 3 bases. The CDR3 protein is CASSPLRLAGTDTQYF. The DNA of the CDR3 is TGTGCCAGCAGCCCCCTCCGACTAGCGGGGACAGATACGCAGTATTTT.

This clone was observed once. V gene TRBV7-2 combines with J gene TRBJ2-4; 14 bases match TRBD2. With V trimmed by 5 bases and J by 1 base, 1 base remained unmatched. This CDR3 region has 16 residues. Germline V gene sequence: CDR1 SGHTA, CDR2 FQGNSA. For the CDR3, the DNA is TGTGCCAGCAGCAGGACTAGCGGGGGGGCCAAAAACATTCAGTACTTC. Protein product: CASSRTSGGAKNIQYF.

The genes are TRBV6-5 and TRBJ2-1; 8 bases match TRBD1. The CDR3 spans 15 residues. Germline trimming cut 2 bases from V and 3 bases from J; bases unmatched to any gene: 3. Germline V gene sequence: CDR1 MNHEY, CDR2 SVGAGI. This chain's CDR3 is CASSYGTGFYNEQFF. In DNA, the CDR3 is TGTGCCAGCAGTTACGGGACAGGCTTCTACAATGAGCAGTTCTTC.

There are a few counts of this clone. The same CDR3 also results from other DNA sequences found in this sample. The chain has TRBV11-3 and TRBJ2-1, with TRBD2 matching 8 bases. The trim removed 3 bases at V and 7 bases at J, leaving 11 bases unmatched. There are 16 residues in the CDR3. The germline gives CDR1 SGHNT, CDR2 YENEEA. CDR3 sequence: CASSLDGGPGGNEQFF. The CDR3, as DNA: TGTGCCAGCAGCTTGGATGGCGGGCCGGGGGGGAATGAGCAGTTCTTC.

This clone was observed once. The chain uses TRBV5-1 and TRBJ1-1; no reliable D call. The CDR3 is made up of 16 amino acids. The germline gives CDR1 SGHRS, CDR2 YFSETQ. V was pared by 3 bases and J by 1 base, with 16 bases between. Here the CDR3 DNA reads TGCGCCAGCAGCTCGATGGGCGTTGGGCCGAACACTGAAGCTTTCTTT. Translating gives CASSSMGVGPNTEAFF. Filled out from reference TRBV5-1 and TRBJ1-1, the complete variable domain reads KAGVTQTPRYLIKTRGQQVTLSCSPISGHRSVSWYQQTPGQGLQFLFEYFSETQRNKGNFPGRFSGRQFSNSRSEMNVSTLELGDSALYLCASSSMGVGPNTEAFFGQGTRLTVV.